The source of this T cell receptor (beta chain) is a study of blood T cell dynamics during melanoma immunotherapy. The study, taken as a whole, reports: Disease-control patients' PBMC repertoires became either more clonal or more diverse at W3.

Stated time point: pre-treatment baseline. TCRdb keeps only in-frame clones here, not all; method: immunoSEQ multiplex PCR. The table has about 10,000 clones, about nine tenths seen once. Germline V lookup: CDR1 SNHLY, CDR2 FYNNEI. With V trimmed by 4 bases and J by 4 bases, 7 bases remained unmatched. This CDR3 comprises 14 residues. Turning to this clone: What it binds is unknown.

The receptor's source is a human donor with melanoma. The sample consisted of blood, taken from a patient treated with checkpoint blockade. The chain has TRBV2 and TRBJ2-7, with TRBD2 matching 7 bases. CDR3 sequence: CASSVGTIFYEQYF. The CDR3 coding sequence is TGTGCCAGCAGTGTCGGGACTATTTTTTACGAGCAGTACTTC.